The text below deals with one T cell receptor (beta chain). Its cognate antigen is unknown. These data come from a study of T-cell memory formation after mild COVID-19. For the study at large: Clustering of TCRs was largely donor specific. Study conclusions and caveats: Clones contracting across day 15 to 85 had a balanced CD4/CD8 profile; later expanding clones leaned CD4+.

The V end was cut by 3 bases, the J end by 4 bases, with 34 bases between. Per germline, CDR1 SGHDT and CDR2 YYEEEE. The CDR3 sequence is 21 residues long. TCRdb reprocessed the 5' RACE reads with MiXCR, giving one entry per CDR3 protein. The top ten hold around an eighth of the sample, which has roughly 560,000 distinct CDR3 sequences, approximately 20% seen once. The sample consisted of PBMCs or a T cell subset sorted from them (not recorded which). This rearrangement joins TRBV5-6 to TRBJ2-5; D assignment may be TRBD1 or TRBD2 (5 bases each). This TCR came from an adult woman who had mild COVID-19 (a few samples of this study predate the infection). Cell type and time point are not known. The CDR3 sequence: CASSSPHLRGAGERYGETQYF. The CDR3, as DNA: TGTGCCAGCAGCTCTCCCCACCTAAGAGGGGCAGGCGAGAGGTACGGAGAGACCCAGTACTTC.